This T cell receptor beta chain was recovered during a study of blood T cell repertoires in COVID-19. Per the original data handling: Counts of nucleated cells, estimated from reference gene primer amplification, were obtained. Assay: immunoSEQ multiplex PCR; the TCRdb copy retains only in-frame clones and omits some. The DNA gave D and trimming, while V, J and clone size come from that table. The sample gives a few hundred thousand clones, around 90% of which show up once; more than 7% is in the top ten. In terms of age and location, participants ranged from roughly 18 to 90 years and lived in about two dozen US areas. This receptor was identified in a man aged 30-40 years in a cohort exposed to, infected with or recovered from COVID-19 (not recorded which). The source material was PBMCs or T cells enriched from blood (not recorded which).

The CDR3: CASSLVRRQRSYEQYF. CDR3 nucleotides: TGTGCCAGCAGCTTAGTTAGGCGACAAAGGTCCTACGAGCAGTACTTC. This chain joins TRBV7-8 and TRBJ2-7; no definite D call. Trimming stripped 1 base from V and 1 base from J, with 14 bases between. The CDR3 contains 16 residues. CDR1 is SGHVS and CDR2 is FQNEAQ in the germline V gene.